The rows below give T cell receptor beta chains drawn from one sample of a study of CD8 T cells in Susac syndrome. Each CDR3 protein is one row after TCRdb ran MiXCR on the immunoSEQ multiplex PCR reads. This sample has tens of thousands of distinct CDR3 sequences, with nearly 96% found just once. Sequenced input: CD4+ T cells from PBMCs. The receptors originated from a human donor with multiple sclerosis. Both conserved end residues are part of each CDR3.

V gene: TRBV6-1; CDR3 protein: CASASLGTSGADTQYF
V gene: TRBV4-3; CDR3 protein: CASSQGGGYGYTF
V gene: TRBV3-1; CDR3 protein: CASSPGPDNQPQHF
V gene: TRBV29-1; CDR3 protein: CSVGQATYGYTF
V gene: TRBV20-1; CDR3 protein: CSARGGSNTEAFF
V gene: TRBV4-1; CDR3 protein: CASSQVLATDTQYF
V gene: TRBV5-1; CDR3 protein: CASSLDAGGYNEQFF
V gene: TRBV2; CDR3 protein: CASTPGDYGYTF
V gene: TRBV25-1; CDR3 protein: CASSGALGGGHAQETQYF
V gene: TRBV30; CDR3 protein: CAWSGGRAAYEQYF
V gene: TRBV5-1; CDR3 protein: CASSLSGGVSGEQYF
V gene: TRBV7-9; CDR3 protein: CASSLGVAGANVLTF
V gene: TRBV9; CDR3 protein: CASSVLSQGEKTGELFF
V gene: TRBV6-2/TRBV6-3; CDR3 protein: CASSSPSGMNTEAFF
V gene: TRBV6-5; CDR3 protein: CASRETGPSTDTQYF